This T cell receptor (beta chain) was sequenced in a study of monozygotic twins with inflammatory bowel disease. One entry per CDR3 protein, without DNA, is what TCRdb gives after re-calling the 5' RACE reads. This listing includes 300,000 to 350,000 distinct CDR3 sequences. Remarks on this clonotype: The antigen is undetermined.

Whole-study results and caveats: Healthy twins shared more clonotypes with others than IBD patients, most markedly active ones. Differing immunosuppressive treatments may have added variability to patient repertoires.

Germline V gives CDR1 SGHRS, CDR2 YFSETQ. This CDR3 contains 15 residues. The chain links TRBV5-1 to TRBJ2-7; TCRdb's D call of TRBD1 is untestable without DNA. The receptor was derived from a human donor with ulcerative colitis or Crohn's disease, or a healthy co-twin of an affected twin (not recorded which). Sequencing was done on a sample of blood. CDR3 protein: CASSLTGENFYEQYF. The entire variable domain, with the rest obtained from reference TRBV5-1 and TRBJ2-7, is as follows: KAGVTQTPRYLIKTRGQQVTLSCSPISGHRSVSWYQQTPGQGLQFLFEYFSETQRNKGNFPGRFSGRQFSNSRSEMNVSTLELGDSALYLCASSLTGENFYEQYFGPGTRLTVT.